The entry that follows covers one TCR beta chain sequence. Its specificity is not known. V gave up 4 bases and J gave up 3 bases, with 13 bases separating them. Germline values: CDR1 SEHNR, CDR2 FQNEAQ (reference sequence). The CDR3 has 15 residues. These data are taken from a study of graft-versus-host responses after intestinal transplantation. The data were produced by immunoSEQ multiplex PCR, yet TCRdb's version contains in-frame clones alone and is incomplete. The repertoire consists of about 110,000 clones, with around 93% occurring once and the leading ten covering around 0.49%. This specimen was unstimulated CD8+ T cells sorted from spleen or lymph node cells, taken before intestinal transplant. The V gene is TRBV7-9, the J gene TRBJ2-1; tentatively, D is TRBD1 or TRBD2 (6 bases each). The origin of this receptor is a human donor who received an intestinal transplant. The CDR3 DNA reads TGTGCCAGCAGCTACGGAGGGGGGTACTACAATGAGCAGTTCTTC. Translating it yields CASSYGGGYYNEQFF.